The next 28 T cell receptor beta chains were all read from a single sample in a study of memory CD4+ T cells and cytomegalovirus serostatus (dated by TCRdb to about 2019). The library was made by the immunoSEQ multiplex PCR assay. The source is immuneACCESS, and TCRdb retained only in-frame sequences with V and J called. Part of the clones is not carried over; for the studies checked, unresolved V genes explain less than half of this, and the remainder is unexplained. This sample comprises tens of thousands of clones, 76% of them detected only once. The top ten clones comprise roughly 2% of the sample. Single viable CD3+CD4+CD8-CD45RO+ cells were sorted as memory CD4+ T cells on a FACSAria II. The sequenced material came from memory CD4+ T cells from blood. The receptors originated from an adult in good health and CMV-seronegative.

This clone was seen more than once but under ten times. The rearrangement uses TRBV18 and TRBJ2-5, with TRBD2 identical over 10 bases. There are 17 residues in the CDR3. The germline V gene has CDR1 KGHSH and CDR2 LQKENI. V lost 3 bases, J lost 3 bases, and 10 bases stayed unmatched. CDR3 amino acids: CASSPILAGIPEETQYF. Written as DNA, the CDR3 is TGTGCCAGCTCACCCATACTAGCGGGGATACCCGAAGAGACCCAGTACTTC.

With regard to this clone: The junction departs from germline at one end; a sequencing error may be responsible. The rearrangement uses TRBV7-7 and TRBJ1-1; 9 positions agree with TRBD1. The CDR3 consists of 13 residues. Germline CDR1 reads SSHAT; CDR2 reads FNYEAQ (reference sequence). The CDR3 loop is CASSLGQGTEAFF. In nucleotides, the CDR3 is TGTGCTAGCAGCTTGGGACAGGGCACTGAAGCTTTCTTT.

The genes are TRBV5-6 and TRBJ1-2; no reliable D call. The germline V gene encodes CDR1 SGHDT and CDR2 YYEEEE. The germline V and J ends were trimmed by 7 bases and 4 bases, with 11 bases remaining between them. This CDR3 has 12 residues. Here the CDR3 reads CASSRSTYGYTF. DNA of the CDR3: TGTGCCAGCTCCCGGTCAACCTATGGCTACACCTTC.

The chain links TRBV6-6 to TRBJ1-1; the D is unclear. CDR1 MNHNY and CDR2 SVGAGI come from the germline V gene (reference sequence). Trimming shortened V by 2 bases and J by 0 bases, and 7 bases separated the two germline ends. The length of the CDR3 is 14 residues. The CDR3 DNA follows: TGTGCCAGCAGTTACATAGGTGTGAACACTGAAGCTTTCTTT. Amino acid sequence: CASSYIGVNTEAFF.

The CDR3 reads CASSVGLAGDTQETQYF. The CDR3, as DNA: TGCGCCAGCAGCGTCGGACTAGCGGGGGACACCCAAGAGACCCAGTACTTC. This chain links TRBV5-1 with TRBJ2-5; the match to TRBD2 covers 13 bases. V dropped 4 bases and J dropped 1; count of bases not matched to a gene: 7. Germline V gene data show CDR1 as SGHRS and CDR2 as YFSETQ. The CDR3 length is 17 residues.

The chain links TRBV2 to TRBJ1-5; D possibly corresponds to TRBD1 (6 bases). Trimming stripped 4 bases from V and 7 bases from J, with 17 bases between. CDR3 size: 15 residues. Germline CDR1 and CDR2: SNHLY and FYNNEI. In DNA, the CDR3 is TGTGCCAGCAGTGCGGGGGGCGCGAATCTCCAGCCCCAGCATTTT. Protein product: CASSAGGANLQPQHF.

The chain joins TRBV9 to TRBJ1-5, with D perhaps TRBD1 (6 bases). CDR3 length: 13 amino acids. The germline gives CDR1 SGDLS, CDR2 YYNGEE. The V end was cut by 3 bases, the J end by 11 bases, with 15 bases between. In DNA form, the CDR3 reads TGTGCCAGCAGCGAACAGGGCTTTGGGGCCCAGCATTTT. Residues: CASSEQGFGAQHF.

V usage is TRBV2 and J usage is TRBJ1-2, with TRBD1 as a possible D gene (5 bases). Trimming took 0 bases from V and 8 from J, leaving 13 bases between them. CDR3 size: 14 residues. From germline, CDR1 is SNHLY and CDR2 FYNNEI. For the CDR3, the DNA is TGTGCCAGCAGTGAAGCAACAGGAGATATCGGCTACACCTTC. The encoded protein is CASSEATGDIGYTF.

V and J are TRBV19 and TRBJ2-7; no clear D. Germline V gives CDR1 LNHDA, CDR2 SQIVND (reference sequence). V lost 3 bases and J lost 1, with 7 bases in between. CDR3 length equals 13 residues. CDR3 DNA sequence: TGTGCCAGTAGTATGGAAGTATCCTACGAGCAGTACTTC. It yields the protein CASSMEVSYEQYF.

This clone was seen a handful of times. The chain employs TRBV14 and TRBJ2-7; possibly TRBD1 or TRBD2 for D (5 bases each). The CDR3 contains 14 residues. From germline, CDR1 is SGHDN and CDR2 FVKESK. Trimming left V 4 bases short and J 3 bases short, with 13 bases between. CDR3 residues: CASSRLGPNYEQYF. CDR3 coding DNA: TGTGCCAGCAGCCGTCTGGGACCGAACTACGAGCAGTACTTC.

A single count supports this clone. The CDR3 loop is CASRNYRTSQKLFF. The CDR3 nucleotides are TGTGCCAGCAGAAACTACCGGACATCGCAAAAACTGTTTTTT. This rearrangement joins TRBV6-5 to TRBJ1-4; D is perhaps TRBD1 (5 bases). The CDR3 totals 14 residues. The V end was cut by 6 bases, the J end by 9 bases, with 17 bases between. Per the germline V gene, CDR1 is MNHEY and CDR2 is SVGAGI.

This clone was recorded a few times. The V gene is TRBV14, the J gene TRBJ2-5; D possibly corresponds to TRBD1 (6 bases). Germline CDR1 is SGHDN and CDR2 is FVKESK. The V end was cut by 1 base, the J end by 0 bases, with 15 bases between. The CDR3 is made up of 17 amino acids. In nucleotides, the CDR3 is TGTGCCAGCAGCCAAGTTCCTTTCAGGGGATACCAAGAGACCCAGTACTTC. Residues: CASSQVPFRGYQETQYF.

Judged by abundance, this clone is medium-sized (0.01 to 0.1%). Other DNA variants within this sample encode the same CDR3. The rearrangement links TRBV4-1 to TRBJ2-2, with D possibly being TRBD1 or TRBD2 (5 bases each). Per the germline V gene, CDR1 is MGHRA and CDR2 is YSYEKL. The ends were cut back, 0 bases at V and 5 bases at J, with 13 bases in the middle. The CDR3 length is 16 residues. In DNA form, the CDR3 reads TGCGCCAGCAGCCAAGATTCGGGGCGTCGTACCGGGGAGCTGTTTTTT. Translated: CASSQDSGRRTGELFF.

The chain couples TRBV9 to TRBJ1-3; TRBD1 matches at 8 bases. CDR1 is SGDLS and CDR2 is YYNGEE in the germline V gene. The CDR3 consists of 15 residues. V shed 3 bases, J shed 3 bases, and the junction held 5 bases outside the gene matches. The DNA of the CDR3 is TGTGCCAGCAGCGAGCAGGGGGCCATTGGAAACACCATATATTTT. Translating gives CASSEQGAIGNTIYF.

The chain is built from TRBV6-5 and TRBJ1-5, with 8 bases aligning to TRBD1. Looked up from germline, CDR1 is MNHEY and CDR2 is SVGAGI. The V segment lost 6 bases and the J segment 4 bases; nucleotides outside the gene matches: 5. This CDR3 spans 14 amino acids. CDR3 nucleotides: TGTGCCAGCAGCGGACAGGGTAGGAATCAGCCCCAGCATTTT. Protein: CASSGQGRNQPQHF.

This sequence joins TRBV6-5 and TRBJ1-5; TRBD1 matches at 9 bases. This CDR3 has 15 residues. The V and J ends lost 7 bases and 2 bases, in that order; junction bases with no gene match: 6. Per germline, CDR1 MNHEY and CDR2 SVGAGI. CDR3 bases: TGTGCCAGCACCGGGACAGGGAGTCGCAATCAGCCCCAGCATTTT. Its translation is CASTGTGSRNQPQHF.

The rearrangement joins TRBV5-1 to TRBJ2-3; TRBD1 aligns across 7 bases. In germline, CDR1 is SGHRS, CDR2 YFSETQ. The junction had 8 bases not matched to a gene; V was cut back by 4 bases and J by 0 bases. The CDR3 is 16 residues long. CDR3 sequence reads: CASSIIQGPSTDTQYF. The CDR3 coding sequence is TGCGCCAGCAGCATCATACAGGGGCCAAGCACAGATACGCAGTATTTT.

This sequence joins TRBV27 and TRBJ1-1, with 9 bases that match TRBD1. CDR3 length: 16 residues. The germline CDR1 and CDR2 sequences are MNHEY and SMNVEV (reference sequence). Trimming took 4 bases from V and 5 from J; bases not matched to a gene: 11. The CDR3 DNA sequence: TGTGCCAGCAGTTCTCCGGGACAGGGTCGGGGGACTGAAGCTTTCTTT. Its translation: CASSSPGQGRGTEAFF.

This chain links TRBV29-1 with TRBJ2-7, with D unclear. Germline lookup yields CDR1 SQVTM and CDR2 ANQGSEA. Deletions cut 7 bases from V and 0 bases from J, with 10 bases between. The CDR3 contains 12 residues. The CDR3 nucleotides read TGCAGCGCTAAGGCGAGCTCCTACGAGCAGTACTTC. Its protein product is CSAKASSYEQYF.

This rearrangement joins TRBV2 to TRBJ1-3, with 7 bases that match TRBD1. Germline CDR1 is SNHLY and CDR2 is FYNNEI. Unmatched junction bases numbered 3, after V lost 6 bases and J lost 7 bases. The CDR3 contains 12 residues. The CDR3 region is CASRQQGNTIYF. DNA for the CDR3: TGTGCCAGCAGGCAACAGGGGAACACCATATATTTT.

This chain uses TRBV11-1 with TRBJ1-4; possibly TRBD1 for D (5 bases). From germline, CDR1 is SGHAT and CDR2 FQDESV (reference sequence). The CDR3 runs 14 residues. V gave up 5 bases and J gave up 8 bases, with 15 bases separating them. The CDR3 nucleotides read TGTGCCAGCAGCCGGACGATTGGGGGAGAAAAACTGTTTTTT. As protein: CASSRTIGGEKLFF.

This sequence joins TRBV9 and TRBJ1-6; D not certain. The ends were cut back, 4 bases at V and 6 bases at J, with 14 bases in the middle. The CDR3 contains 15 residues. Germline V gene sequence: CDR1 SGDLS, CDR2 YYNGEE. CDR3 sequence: CASSPTNTVNSPLHF. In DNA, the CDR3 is TGTGCCAGCAGCCCGACAAATACAGTTAATTCACCCCTCCACTTT.

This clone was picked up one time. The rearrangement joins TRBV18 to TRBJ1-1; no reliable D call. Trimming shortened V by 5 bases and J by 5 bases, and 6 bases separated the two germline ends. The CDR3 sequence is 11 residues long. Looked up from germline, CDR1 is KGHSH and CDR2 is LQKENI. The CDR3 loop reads CASSIRTEAFF. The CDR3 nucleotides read TGTGCCAGCTCAATCAGAACTGAAGCTTTCTTT.

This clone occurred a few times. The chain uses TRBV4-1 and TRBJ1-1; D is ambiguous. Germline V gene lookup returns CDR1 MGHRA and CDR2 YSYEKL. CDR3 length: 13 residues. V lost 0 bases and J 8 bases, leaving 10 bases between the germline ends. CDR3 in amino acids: CASSQDLYREAFF. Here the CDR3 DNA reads TGCGCCAGCAGCCAAGATTTGTACAGAGAAGCTTTCTTT.

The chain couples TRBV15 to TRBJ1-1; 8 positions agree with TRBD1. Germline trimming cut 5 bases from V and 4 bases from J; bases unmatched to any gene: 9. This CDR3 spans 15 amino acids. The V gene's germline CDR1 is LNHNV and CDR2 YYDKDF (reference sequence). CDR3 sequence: CATSPLDRAGTEAFF. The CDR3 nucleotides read TGTGCCACCAGCCCCCTGGACAGGGCGGGCACTGAAGCTTTCTTT.

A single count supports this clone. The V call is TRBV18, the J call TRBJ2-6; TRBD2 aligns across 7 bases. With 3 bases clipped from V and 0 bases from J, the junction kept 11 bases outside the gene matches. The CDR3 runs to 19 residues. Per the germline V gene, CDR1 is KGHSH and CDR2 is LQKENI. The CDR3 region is CASSPPLGLDLSGANVLTF. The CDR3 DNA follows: TGTGCCAGCTCACCCCCCTTAGGACTAGACCTCTCTGGGGCCAACGTCCTGACTTTC.

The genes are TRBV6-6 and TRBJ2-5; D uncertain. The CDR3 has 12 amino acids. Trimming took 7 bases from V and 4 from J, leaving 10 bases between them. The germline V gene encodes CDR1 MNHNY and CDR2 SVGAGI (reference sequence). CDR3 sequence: CASTPVGETQYF. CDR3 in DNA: TGTGCCAGCACCCCCGTAGGAGAGACCCAGTACTTC.

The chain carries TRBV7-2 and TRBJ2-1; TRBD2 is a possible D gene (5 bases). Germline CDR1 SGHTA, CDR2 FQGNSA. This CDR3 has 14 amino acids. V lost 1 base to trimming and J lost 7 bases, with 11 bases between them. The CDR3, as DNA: TGTGCCAGCAGCTTAGGGACTGTCTGGAATGAGCAGTTCTTC. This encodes CASSLGTVWNEQFF.